The T cell receptor (beta chain) described here comes from a study of shared clonotypes between healthy human individuals. On the study more broadly: For every donor, three CD4 naive, three CD4 memory, two CD8 naive and one CD8 memory plates were used.

Notes on the study in general: Estimated richness values were generally larger in naive subsets than in memory subsets.

On sorted subsets, replicate PCRs used 150 to 250 ng DNA, or about 33,000 T cell genomes. Authors' processing steps: As immunoSEQ supplied junction-only sequences (without quality scores), filtering differed. Method: immunoSEQ multiplex PCR; TCRdb's copy keeps in-frame clones and lacks some. The V and J calls and the clone size are those of that table, but D and trimming were determined from the DNA. The sample records roughly 2 million clones, approximately 96% being singletons. As to this clone: The antigen is unknown.

Germline V CDR1 and CDR2: SGHRS, YFSETQ. V was pared by 4 bases and J by 4 bases, with 8 bases between. The CDR3 extends over 12 amino acids. The source material was naive CD4+ T cells sorted from blood. Subset defined: CD45RA+ positively selected. The chain uses TRBV5-1 and TRBJ1-2, with unresolved D. The origin of this receptor is a man younger than 30 in good health. The CDR3 region has the DNA TGCGCCAGCAGCGGGGAAGTCTATGGCTACACCTTC. Its protein product is CASSGEVYGYTF.